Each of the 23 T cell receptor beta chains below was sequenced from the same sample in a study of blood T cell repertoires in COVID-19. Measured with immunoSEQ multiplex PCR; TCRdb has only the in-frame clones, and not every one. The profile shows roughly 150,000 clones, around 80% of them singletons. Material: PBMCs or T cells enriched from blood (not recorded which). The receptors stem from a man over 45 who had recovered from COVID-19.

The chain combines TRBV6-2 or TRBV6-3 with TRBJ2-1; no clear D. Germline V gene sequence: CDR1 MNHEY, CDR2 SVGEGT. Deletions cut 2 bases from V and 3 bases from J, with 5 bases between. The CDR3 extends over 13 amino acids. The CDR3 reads CASSYADYNEQFF. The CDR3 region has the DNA TGTGCCAGCAGTTACGCGGACTACAATGAGCAGTTCTTC.

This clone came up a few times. CDR3: CASRSQGRGNNEQFF. The CDR3 DNA follows: TGTGCCAGCAGGTCACAGGGAAGGGGTAACAATGAGCAGTTCTTC. The chain joins TRBV3-1 (or the pseudogene TRBV3-2) to TRBJ2-1; possible D gene TRBD1, 6 bases. The length of the CDR3 is 15 residues. Germline CDR1 is LGHDT and CDR2 is YNNKEL (reference sequence). Trimming removed 6 bases at V and 5 bases at J, with 17 bases between.

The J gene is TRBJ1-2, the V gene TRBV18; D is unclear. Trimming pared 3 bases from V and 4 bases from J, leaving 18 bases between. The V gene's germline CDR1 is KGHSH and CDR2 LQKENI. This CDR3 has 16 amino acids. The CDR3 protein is CASSPREQVRGYGYTF. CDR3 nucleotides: TGTGCCAGCTCACCCCGGGAGCAGGTACGCGGCTATGGCTACACCTTC.

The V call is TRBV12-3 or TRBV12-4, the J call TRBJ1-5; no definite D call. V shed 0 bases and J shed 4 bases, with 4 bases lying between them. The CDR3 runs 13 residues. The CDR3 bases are TGTGCCAGCAGTTTAGCCGGGAATCAGCCCCAGCATTTT. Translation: CASSLAGNQPQHF.

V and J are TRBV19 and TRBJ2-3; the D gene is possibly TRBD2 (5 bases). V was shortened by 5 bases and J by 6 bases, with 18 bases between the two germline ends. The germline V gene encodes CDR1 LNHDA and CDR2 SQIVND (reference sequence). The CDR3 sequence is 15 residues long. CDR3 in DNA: TGTGCCAGTAGTGAGCAGACGAAGCCGGGGGATACGCAGTATTTT. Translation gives CASSEQTKPGDTQYF.

As DNA, the CDR3 is TGTGCCAGTAGTAATTCAGGTACCGATAATTCACCCCTCCACTTT. It specifies CASSNSGTDNSPLHF. The V call is TRBV19, the J call TRBJ1-6; D gene uncertain. Germline CDR1 is LNHDA and CDR2 is SQIVND (reference sequence). V was clipped by 4 bases and J by 5 bases, with 12 bases between them. The CDR3 spans 15 residues.

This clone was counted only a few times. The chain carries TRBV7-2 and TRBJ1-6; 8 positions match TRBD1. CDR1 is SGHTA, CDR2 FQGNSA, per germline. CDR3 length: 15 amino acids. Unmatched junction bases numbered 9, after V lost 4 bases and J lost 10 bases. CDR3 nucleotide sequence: TGTGCCAGCAGCTCAGCCGGGACAGGCCCGTCACCCCTCCACTTT. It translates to CASSSAGTGPSPLHF. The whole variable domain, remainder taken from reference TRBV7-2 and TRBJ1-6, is GAGVSQSPSNKVTEKGKDVELRCDPISGHTALYWYRQSLGQGLEFLIYFQGNSAPDKSGLPSDRFSAERTGGSVSTLTIQRTQQEDSAVYLCASSSAGTGPSPLHFGNGTRLTVT.

CDR3 DNA: TGTGCCAGCAGCACTCTACAGGGGGCGTACGGGGAGCTGTTTTTT. As protein: CASSTLQGAYGELFF. The V gene is TRBV11-3, the J gene TRBJ2-2; TRBD1 matches 9 bases. Losses at the gene ends were 5 bases for V and 7 bases for J; bases not matched to a gene: 8. This CDR3 comprises 15 residues. The germline V gene encodes CDR1 SGHNT and CDR2 YENEEA.

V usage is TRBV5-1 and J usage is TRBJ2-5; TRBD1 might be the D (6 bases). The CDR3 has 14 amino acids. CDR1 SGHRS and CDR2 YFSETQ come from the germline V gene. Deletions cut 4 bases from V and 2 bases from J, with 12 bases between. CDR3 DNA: TGCGCCAGCAGCAGAGGACAGCAGCAAGAGACCCAGTACTTC. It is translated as CASSRGQQQETQYF. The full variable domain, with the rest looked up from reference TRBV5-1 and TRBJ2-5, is KAGVTQTPRYLIKTRGQQVTLSCSPISGHRSVSWYQQTPGQGLQFLFEYFSETQRNKGNFPGRFSGRQFSNSRSEMNVSTLELGDSALYLCASSRGQQQETQYFGPGTRLLVL.

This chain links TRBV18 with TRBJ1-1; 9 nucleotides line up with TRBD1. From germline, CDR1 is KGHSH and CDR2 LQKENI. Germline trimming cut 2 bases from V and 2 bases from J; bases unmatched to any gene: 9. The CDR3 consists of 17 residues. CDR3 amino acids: CASSPSGQGQSNTEAFF. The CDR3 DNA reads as TGTGCCAGCTCACCATCGGGACAGGGCCAATCTAACACTGAAGCTTTCTTT.

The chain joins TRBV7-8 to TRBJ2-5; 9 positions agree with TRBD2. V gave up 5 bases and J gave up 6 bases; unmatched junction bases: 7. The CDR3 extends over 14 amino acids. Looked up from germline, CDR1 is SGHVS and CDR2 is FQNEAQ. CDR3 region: CASSSSGGKKTQYF. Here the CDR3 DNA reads TGTGCCAGCAGCAGTAGCGGGGGTAAGAAGACCCAGTACTTC. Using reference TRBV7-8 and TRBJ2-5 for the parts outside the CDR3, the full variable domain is GAGVSQSPRYKVAKRGQDVALRCDPISGHVSLFWYQQALGQGPEFLTYFQNEAQLDKSGLPSDRFFAERPEGSVSTLKIQRTQQEDSAVYLCASSSSGGKKTQYFGPGTRLLVL.

As DNA, the CDR3 is TGTGCCATCAGTGGGGGGGGACCTGTCCCTGAAGCTTTCTTT. This codes for CAISGGGPVPEAFF. This sequence joins TRBV10-3 and TRBJ1-1, with D perhaps TRBD1 (5 bases). The CDR3 is 14 amino acids. Trimming pared 4 bases from V and 6 bases from J, leaving 15 bases between. The germline V gene encodes CDR1 ENHRY and CDR2 SYGVKD.

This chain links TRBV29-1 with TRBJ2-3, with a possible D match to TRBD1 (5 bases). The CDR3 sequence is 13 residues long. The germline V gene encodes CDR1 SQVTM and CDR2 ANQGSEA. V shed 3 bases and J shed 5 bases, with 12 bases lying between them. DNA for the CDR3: TGCAGCGTTGATAGGGGAAATGGAGATACGCAGTATTTT. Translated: CSVDRGNGDTQYF.

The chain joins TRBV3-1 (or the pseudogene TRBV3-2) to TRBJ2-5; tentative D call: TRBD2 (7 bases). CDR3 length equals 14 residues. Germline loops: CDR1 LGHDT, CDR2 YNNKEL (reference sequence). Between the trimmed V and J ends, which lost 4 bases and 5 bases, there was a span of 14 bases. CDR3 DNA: TGTGCCAGCAGCCCTAGCGGAGGGGGGGAGACCCAGTACTTC. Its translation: CASSPSGGGETQYF.

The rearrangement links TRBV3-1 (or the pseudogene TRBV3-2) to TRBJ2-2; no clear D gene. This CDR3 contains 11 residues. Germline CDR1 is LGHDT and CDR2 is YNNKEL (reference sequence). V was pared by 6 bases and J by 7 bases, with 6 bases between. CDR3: CASSFLGELFF. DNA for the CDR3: TGTGCCAGCAGTTTTCTCGGGGAGCTGTTTTTT.

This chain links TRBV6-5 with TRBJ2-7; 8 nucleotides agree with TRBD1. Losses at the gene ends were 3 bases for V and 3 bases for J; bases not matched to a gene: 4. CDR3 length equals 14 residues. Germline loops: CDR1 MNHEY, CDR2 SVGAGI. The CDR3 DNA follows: TGTGCCAGCAGTTATAGGGACAGGTACTACGAGCAGTACTTC. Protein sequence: CASSYRDRYYEQYF.

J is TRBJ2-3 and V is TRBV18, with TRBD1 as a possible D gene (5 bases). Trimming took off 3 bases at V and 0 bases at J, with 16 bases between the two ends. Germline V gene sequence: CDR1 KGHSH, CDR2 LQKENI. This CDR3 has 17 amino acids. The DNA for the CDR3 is TGTGCCAGCTCACCCAGGGTTCAGACCTCTAGCACAGATACGCAGTATTTT. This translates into CASSPRVQTSSTDTQYF.

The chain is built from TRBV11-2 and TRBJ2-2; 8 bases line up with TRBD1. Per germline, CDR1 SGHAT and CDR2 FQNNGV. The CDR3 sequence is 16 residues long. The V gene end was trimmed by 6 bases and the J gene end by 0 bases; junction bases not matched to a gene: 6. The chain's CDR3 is CASSRDRGANTGELFF. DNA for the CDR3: TGTGCCAGCAGTCGTGACAGGGGCGCGAACACCGGGGAGCTGTTTTTT. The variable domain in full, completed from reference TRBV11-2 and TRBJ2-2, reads EAGVAQSPRYKIIEKRQSVAFWCNPISGHATLYWYQQILGQGPKLLIQFQNNGVVDDSQLPKDRFSAERLKGVDSTLKIQPAKLEDSAVYLCASSRDRGANTGELFFGEGSRLTVL.

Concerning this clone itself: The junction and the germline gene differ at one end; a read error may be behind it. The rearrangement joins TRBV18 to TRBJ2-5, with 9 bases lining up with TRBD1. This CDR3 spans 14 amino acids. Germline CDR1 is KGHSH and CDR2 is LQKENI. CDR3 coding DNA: TGTGCCAGCTCCCCACCCCGGGACAGGGAGGCCCAGTACTTC. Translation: CASSPPRDREAQYF.

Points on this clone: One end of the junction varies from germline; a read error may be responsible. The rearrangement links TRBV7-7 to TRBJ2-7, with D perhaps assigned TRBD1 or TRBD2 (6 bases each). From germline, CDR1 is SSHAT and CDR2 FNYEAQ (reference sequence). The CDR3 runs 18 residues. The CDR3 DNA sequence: TGTGCTAGCAGCTTAGCGGAATCCGATCAGGGGCCCCCCTACGAGCAGTACTTC. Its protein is CASSLAESDQGPPYEQYF.

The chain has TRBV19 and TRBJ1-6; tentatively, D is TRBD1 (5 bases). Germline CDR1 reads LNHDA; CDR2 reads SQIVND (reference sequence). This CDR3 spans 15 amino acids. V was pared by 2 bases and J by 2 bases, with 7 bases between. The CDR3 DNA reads TGTGCCAGTAGTATAACAGGCCCCTATAATTCACCCCTCCACTTT. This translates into CASSITGPYNSPLHF.

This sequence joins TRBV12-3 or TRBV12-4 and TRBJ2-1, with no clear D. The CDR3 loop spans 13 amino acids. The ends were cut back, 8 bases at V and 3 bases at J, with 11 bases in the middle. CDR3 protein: CASRSLRYNEQFF. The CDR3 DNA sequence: TGTGCCAGCCGGTCCCTCCGCTACAATGAGCAGTTCTTC.

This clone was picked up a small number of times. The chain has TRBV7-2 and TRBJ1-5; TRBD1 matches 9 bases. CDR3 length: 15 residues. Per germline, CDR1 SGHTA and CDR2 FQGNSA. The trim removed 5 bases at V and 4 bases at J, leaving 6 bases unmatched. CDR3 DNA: TGTGCCAGCAGCCACAGGGGGCGAGGTAATCAGCCCCAGCATTTT. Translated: CASSHRGRGNQPQHF.